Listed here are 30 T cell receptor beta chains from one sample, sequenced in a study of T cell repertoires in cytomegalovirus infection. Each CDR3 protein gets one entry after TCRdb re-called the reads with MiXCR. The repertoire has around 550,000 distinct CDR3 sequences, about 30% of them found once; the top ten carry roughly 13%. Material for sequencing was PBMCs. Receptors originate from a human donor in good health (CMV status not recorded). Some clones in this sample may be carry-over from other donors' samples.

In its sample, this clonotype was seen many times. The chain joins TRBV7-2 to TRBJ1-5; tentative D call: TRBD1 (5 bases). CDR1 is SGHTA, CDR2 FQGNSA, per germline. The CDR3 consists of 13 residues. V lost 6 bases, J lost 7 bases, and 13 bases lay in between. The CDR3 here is CASRSGALQPQHF. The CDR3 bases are TGTGCCAGCAGGAGTGGGGCTCTGCAGCCCCAGCATTTT.

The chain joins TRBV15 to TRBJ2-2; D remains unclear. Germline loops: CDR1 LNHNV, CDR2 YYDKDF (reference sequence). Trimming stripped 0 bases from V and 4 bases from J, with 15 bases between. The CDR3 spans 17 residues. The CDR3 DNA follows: TGTGCCACCAGCAGAGATCGCGCCCCCCCGGGCACCGGGGAGCTGTTTTTT. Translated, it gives CATSRDRAPPGTGELFF.

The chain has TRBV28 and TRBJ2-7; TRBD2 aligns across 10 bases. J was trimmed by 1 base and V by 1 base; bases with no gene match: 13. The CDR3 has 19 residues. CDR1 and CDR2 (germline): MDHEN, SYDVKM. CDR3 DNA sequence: TGTGCCAGCAGTTTATTACTAGCGGGGCCCCTGGCAAGATCCTACGAGCAGTACTTC. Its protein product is CASSLLLAGPLARSYEQYF.

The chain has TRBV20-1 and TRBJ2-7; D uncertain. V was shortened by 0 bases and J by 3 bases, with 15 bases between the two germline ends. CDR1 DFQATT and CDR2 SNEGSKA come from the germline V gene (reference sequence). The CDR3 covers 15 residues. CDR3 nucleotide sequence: TGCAGTGCTAGAGATCTCCGCGTGCGGTACTACGAGCAGTACGTC. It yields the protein CSARDLRVRYYEQYV.

The CDR3 region has the DNA TGCAGCGTCGCCGCGGCCAGCGGTGAAAAACTGTTTTTT. Amino acid sequence: CSVAAASGEKLFF. The chain uses TRBV29-1 and TRBJ1-4; D is ambiguous. CDR1 and CDR2 (germline): SQVTM, ANQGSEA. This CDR3 comprises 13 residues. Trimming took 6 bases from V and 7 from J, leaving 15 bases between them.

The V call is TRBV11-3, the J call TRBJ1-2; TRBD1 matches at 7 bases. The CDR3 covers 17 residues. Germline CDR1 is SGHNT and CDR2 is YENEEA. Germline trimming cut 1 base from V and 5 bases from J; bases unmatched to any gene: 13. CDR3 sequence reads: CASSLGAAGTDSYGYTF. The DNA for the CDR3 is TGTGCCAGCAGCTTAGGGGCGGCCGGGACAGATTCTTATGGCTACACCTTC.

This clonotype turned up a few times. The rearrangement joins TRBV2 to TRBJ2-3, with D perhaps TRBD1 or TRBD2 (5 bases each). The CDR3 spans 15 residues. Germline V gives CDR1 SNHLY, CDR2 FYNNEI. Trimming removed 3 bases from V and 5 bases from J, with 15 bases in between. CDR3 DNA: TGTGCCAGCAGTGACTTGGGGGAAGGTGGAGATACGCAGTATTTT. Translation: CASSDLGEGGDTQYF.

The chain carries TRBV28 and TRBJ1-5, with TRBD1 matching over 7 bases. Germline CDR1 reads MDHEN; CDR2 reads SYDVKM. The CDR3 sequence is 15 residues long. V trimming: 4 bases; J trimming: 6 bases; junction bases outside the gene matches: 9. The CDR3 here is CASSSARQGTQPQHF. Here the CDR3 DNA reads TGTGCCAGCAGTTCCGCCAGACAGGGTACTCAGCCCCAGCATTTT.

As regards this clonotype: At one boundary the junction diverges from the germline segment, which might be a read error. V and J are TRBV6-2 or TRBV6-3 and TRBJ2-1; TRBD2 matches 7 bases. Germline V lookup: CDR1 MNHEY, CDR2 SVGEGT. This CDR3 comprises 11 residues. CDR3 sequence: CASSYTGGLLF. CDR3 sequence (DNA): TGTGCCAGCAGTTACACGGGGGGTTTGCTCTTC.

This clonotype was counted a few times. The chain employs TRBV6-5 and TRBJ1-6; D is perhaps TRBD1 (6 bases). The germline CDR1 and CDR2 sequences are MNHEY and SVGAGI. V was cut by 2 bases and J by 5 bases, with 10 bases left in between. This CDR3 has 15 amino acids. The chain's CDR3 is CASSYVGANNSPLHF. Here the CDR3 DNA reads TGTGCCAGCAGTTACGTGGGGGCTAATAATTCACCCCTCCACTTT.

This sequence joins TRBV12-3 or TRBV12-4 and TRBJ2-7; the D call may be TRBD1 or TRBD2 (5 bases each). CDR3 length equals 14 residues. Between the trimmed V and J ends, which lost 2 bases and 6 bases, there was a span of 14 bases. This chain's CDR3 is CASSLIPPGSEQYV. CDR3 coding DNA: TGTGCCAGCAGTTTAATTCCCCCAGGGAGCGAGCAGTACGTC.

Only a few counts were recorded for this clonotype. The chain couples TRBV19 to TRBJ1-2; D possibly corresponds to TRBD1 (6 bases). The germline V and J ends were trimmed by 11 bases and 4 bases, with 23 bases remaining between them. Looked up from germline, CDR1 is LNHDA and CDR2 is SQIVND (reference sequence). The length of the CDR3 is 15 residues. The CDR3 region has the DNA TGTGCCTCTCGGGACACGCCACAGGAGGGCTATGGCTACACCTTC. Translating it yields CASRDTPQEGYGYTF. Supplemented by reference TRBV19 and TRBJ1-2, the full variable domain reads DGGITQSPKYLFRKEGQNVTLSCEQNLNHDAMYWYRQDPGQGLRLIYYSQIVNDFQKGDIAEGYSVSREKKESFPLTVTSAQKNPTAFYLCASRDTPQEGYGYTFGSGTRLTVV.

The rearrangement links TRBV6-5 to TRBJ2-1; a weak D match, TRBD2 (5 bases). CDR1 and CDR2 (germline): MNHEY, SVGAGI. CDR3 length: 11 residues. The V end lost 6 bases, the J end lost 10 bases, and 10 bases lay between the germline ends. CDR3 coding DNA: TGTGCCAGCAGCCGGTCGGGGGAGCAGTTCTTC. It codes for CASSRSGEQFF.

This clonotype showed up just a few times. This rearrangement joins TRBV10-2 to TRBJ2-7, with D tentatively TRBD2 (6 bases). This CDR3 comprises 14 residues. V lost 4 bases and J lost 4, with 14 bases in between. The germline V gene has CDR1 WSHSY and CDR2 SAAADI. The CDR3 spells CASSGLGGRYEQYV. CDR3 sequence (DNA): TGCGCCAGCAGTGGACTGGGGGGAAGATACGAGCAGTACGTC.

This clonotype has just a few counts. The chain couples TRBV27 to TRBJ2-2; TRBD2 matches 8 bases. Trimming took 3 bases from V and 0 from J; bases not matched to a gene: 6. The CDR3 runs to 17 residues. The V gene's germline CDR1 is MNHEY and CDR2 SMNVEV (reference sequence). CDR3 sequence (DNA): TGTGCCAGCAGTTTCTCCGGGACTAGAGCGAACACCGGGGAGCTGTTTTTT. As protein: CASSFSGTRANTGELFF.

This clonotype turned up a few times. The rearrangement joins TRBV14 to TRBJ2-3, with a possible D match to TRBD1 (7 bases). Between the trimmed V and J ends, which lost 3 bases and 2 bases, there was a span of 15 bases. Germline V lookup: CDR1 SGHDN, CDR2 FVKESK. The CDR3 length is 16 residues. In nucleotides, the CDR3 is TGTGCCAGCAGCCAGGCGGGACAGCTGATCACAGATACGCAGTATTTT. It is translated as CASSQAGQLITDTQYF.

The CDR3 spells CASSQETSGRWYEQFF. The DNA of the CDR3 is TGTGCCAGCAGCCAGGAAACTAGCGGGAGATGGTATGAGCAGTTCTTC. This chain joins TRBV14 and TRBJ2-1, with 11 nucleotides matching TRBD2. Per germline, CDR1 SGHDN and CDR2 FVKESK. This CDR3 spans 16 amino acids. V lost 3 bases, J lost 8 bases, and 9 bases stayed unmatched.

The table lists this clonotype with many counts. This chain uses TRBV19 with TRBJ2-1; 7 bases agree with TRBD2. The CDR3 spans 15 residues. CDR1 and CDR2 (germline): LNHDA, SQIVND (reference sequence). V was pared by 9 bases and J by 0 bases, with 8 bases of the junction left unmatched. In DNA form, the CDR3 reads TGTGCCAGCAGCCGCGGGGGAAGCTCCTACAATGAGCAGTTCTTC. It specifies CASSRGGSSYNEQFF.

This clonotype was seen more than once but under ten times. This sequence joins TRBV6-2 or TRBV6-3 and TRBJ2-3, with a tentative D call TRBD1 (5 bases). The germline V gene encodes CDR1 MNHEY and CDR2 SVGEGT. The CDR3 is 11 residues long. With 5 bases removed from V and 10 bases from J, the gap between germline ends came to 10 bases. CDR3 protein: CASSKQESQYF. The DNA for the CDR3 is TGTGCCAGCAGTAAACAGGAGTCGCAGTATTTT.

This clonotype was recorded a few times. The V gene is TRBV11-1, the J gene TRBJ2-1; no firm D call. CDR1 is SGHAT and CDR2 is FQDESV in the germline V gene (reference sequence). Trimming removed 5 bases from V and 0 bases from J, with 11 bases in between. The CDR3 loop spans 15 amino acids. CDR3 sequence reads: CASSPQPSSYNEQFF. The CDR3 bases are TGTGCCAGCAGCCCGCAGCCTAGCTCCTACAATGAGCAGTTCTTC.

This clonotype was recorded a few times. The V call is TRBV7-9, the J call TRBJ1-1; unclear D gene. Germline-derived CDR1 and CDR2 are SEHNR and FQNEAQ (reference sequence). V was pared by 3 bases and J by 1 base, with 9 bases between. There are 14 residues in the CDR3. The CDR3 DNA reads TGTGCCAGCAGCTTGCCTGAGGCGAACACTGAAGCTTTCTTT. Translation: CASSLPEANTEAFF. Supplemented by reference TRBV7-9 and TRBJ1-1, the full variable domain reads DTGVSQNPRHKITKRGQNVTFRCDPISEHNRLYWYRQTLGQGPEFLTYFQNEAQLEKSRLLSDRFSAERPKGSFSTLEIQRTEQGDSAMYLCASSLPEANTEAFFGQGTRLTVV.

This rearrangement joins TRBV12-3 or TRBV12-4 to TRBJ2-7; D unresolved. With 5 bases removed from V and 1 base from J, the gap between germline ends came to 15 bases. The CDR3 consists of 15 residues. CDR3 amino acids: CASSLSRTPSYEQYF. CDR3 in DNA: TGTGCCAGCAGTCTGTCACGGACCCCATCCTACGAGCAGTACTTC.

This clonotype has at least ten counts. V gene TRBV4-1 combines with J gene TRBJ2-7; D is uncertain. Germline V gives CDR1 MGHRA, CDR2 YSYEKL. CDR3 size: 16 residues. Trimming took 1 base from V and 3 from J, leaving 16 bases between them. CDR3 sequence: CASSQAAGSALYEQYV. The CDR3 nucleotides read TGCGCCAGCAGCCAAGCGGCCGGAAGCGCCCTCTACGAGCAGTACGTC.

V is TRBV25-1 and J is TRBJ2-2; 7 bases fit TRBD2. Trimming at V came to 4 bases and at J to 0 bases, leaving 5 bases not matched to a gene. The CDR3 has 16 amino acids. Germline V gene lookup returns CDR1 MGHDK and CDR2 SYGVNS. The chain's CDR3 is CASSGSSGANTGELFF. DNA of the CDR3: TGTGCCAGCAGTGGTTCAAGCGGGGCGAACACCGGGGAGCTGTTTTTT.

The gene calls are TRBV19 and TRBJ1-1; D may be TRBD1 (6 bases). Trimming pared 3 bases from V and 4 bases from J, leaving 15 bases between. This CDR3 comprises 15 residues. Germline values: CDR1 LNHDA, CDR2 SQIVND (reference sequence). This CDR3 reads CASSIMGGAGTEAFF. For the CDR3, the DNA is TGTGCCAGTAGTATTATGGGGGGGGCAGGCACTGAAGCTTTCTTT.

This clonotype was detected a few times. CDR3 loop: CASSASGGHGYTF. CDR3 DNA sequence: TGTGCCAGCAGCGCCTCAGGGGGCCATGGCTACACCTTC. This chain connects TRBV7-6 to TRBJ1-2, with TRBD1 matching over 8 bases. The germline gives CDR1 SGHVS, CDR2 FNYEAQ. The length of the CDR3 is 13 residues. J lost 6 bases, V lost 5 bases, and 5 bases had no gene match.

CDR3 nucleotides: TGTGCCAGCAGTAGAGGGACAGGGAAAGCCAAAAACATTCAGTACTTC. It codes for CASSRGTGKAKNIQYF. The chain has TRBV12-3 or TRBV12-4 and TRBJ2-4, with 9 nucleotides matching TRBD1. This CDR3 region has 16 residues. J was trimmed by 0 bases and V by 5 bases; bases with no gene match: 5.

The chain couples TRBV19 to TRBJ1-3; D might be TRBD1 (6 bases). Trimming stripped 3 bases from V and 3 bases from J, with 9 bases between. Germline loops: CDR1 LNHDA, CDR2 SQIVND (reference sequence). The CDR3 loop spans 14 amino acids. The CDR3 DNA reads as TGTGCCAGTAGTATTATGGACAGTGGAAACACCATATATTTT. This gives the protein CASSIMDSGNTIYF.

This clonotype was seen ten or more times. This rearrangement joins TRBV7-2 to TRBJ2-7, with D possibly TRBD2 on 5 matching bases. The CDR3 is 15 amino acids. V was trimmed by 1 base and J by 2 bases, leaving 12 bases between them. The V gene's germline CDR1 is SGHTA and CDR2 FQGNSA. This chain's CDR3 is CASSLGRTGTYEQYV. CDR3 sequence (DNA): TGTGCCAGCAGCTTAGGTAGGACGGGAACCTACGAGCAGTACGTC.

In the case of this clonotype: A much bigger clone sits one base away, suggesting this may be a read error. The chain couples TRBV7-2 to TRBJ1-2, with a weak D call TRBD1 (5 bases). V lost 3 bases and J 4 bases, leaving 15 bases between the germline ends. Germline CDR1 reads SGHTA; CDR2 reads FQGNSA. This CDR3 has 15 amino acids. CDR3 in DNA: TGTGCCAGCAGCTTCGGGGCAGATAGCCCCTATGGCTACACCTTC. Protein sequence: CASSFGADSPYGYTF.